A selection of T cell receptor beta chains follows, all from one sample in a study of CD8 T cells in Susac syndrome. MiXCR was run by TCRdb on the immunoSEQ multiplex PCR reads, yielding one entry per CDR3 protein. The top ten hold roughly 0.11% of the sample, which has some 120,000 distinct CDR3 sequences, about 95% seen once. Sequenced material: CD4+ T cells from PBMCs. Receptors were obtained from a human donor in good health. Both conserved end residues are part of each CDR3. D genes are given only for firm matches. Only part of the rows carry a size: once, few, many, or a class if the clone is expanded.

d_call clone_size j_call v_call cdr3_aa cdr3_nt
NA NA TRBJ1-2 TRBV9 CASSVVDSPLGTF TGTGCCAGCAGCGTAGTGGACAGCCCTTTGGGCACCTTC
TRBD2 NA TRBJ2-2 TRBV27 CARQTAGGTGELFF TGTGCCCGGCAGACAGCGGGAGGCACCGGGGAGCTGTTTTTT
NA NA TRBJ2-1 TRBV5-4 CASSLSRNEQFF TGTGCCAGCAGCTTGTCTCGCAATGAGCAGTTCTTC
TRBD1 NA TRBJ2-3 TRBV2 CASSAGTGATDTQYF TGTGCCAGCAGTGCCGGGACAGGGGCAACAGATACGCAGTATTTT
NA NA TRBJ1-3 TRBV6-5 CASSFNSDPGNTIYF TGTGCCAGCAGTTTCAACAGCGACCCTGGAAACACCATATATTTT
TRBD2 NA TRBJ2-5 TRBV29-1 CSVTTSSGRETQYF TGCAGCGTCACCACCTCTAGCGGTAGGGAGACCCAGTACTTC
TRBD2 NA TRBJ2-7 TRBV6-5 CASSRGLAGLQYF TGTGCCAGCAGCCGAGGACTAGCGGGTCTACAGTACTTC
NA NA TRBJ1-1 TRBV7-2 CASSEGGGTEAFF TGTGCCAGCAGCGAAGGGGGGGGAACTGAAGCTTTCTTT
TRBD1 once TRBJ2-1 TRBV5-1 CASSKQGPEQFF TGCGCCAGCAGCAAACAGGGGCCTGAGCAGTTCTTC
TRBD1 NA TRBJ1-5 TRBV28 CASSLGDRDNQPQHF TGTGCCAGCAGTTTAGGGGACAGGGATAATCAGCCCCAGCATTTT
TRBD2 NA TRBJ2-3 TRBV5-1 CASSSIPSGVRTDTQYF TGCGCCAGCAGCTCAATCCCTAGCGGCGTTCGCACAGATACGCAGTATTTT
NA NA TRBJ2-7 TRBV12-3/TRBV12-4 CASAIGGIYEQYF TGTGCCAGCGCAATAGGGGGAATCTACGAGCAGTACTTC
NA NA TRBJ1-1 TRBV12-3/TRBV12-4 CASTPSMRGVVRENTEAFF TGTGCCAGCACCCCTTCTATGAGGGGGGTCGTTCGGGAGAACACTGAAGCTTTCTTT
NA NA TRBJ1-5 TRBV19 CASSIISGNQPQHF TGTGCCAGTAGTATCATCAGTGGTAATCAGCCCCAGCATTTT
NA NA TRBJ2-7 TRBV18 CASSSFLGEQYF TGTGCCAGCTCATCCTTCTTGGGGGAGCAGTACTTC
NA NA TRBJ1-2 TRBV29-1 CSDLGWNGYTF TGCAGCGACCTAGGATGGAATGGCTACACCTTC
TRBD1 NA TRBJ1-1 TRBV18 CASSPQGAEFAPFF TGTGCCAGCTCACCACAGGGGGCTGAATTCGCACCTTTCTTT
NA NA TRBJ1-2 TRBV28 CASSPGPKFRTF TGTGCCAGCAGTCCCGGGCCGAAGTTCCGCACCTTC
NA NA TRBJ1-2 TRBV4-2 CASSQDLSGGYGYTF TGTGCCAGCAGCCAAGATTTGTCCGGGGGCTATGGCTACACCTTC
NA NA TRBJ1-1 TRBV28 CASSPPGVEAFF TGTGCCAGCAGTCCCCCCGGGGTCGAAGCTTTCTTT
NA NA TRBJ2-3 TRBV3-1 CASSRGRSYTDTQYF TGTGCCAGCAGCCGGGGCAGATCTTACACAGATACGCAGTATTTT
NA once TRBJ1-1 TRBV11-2 CASSLIGGTEAFF TGTGCCAGCAGCCTAATTGGGGGAACTGAAGCTTTCTTT
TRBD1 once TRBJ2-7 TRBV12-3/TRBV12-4 CASSSRTGSSYEQYF TGTGCCAGCAGTTCCCGGACAGGAAGCTCCTACGAGCAGTACTTC
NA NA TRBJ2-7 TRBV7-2 CASSLGSGREQYF TGTGCCAGCAGCTTAGGGTCAGGGCGGGAGCAGTACTTC
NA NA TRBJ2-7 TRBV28 CASSSFFGVGEQQQYF TGTGCCAGCAGTTCGTTCTTCGGGGTCGGGGAGCAACAGCAGTACTTC
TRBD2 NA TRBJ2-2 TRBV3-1 CASSQGSGSTGELFF TGTGCCAGCAGCCAAGGTAGCGGGAGCACCGGGGAGCTGTTTTTT
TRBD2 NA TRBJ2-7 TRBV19 CASSTSSGVYEQYF TGTGCCAGTAGTACCTCTAGCGGAGTCTACGAGCAGTACTTC
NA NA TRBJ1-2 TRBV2 CASSGAGTGYGYTF TGTGCCAGCAGTGGGGCAGGGACTGGTTATGGCTACACCTTC
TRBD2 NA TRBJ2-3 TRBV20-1 CSASYPAGGPGDTQYF TGCAGTGCTAGTTATCCAGCGGGAGGGCCAGGGGATACGCAGTATTTT
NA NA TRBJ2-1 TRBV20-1 CSGHRSSYNEQFF TGCAGTGGACACCGTAGCTCCTACAATGAGCAGTTCTTC
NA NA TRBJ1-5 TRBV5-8 CASSLMDYSNQPQHF TGTGCCAGCAGCTTAATGGATTATAGCAATCAGCCCCAGCATTTT
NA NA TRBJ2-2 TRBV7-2 CASSPINTGELFF TGTGCCAGCAGCCCCATCAATACCGGGGAGCTGTTTTTT
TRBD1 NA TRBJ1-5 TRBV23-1 CASSQSGTGNNQPQHF TGCGCCAGCAGTCAATCGGGGACAGGGAACAATCAGCCCCAGCATTTT
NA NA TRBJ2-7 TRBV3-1 CASSQGLPMAYEQYF TGTGCCAGCAGCCAAGGACTCCCTATGGCCTACGAGCAGTACTTC
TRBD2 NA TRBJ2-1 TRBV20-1 CSAQVGGRLDEQFF TGCAGTGCGCAGGTGGGCGGGAGGCTCGATGAGCAGTTCTTC
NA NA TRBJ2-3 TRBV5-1 CASSPEGSGPRVSDTQYF TGCGCCAGCAGCCCGGAGGGTTCGGGACCGCGCGTATCGGATACGCAGTATTTT
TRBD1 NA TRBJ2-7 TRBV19 CATTDGTGLYEQYF TGTGCCACCACGGATGGGACAGGCTTATACGAGCAGTACTTC
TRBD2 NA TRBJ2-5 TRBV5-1 CAKMVREDNLQETQYF TGCGCCAAGATGGTTCGGGAGGACAACCTACAAGAGACCCAGTACTTC
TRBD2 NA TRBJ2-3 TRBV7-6 CASSSRPPRERGDTQYF TGTGCCAGCAGCTCTCGACCCCCGCGGGAGAGGGGAGATACGCAGTATTTT
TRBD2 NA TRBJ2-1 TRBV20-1 CSAPLAGGGDEQFF TGCAGTGCTCCACTAGCGGGAGGGGGTGATGAGCAGTTCTTC
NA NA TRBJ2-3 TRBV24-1 CATSDPDFRGSGTDTQYF TGTGCCACCAGTGATCCCGACTTCAGGGGAAGTGGCACAGATACGCAGTATTTT
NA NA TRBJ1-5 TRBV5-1 CASSLEASSPPQHF TGCGCCAGCAGCTTGGAGGCAAGTTCCCCACCCCAGCATTTT
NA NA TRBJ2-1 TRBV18 CASSPPSMDEQFF TGTGCCAGCTCACCGCCCTCGATGGATGAGCAGTTCTTC
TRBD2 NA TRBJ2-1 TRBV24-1 CATGLAGASYNEQFF TGTGCCACGGGACTAGCGGGCGCATCCTACAATGAGCAGTTCTTC
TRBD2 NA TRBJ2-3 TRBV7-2 CASSPGGPEDTQYF TGTGCCAGCAGCCCGGGAGGGCCTGAAGATACGCAGTATTTT
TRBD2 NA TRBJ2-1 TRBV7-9 CASRRTSGRNSYNEQFF TGTGCCAGCAGGCGGACTAGCGGGAGGAATTCCTACAATGAGCAGTTCTTC
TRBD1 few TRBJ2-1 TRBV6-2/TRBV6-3 CASRDRAYNEQFF TGTGCCTCCCGGGACAGGGCATACAATGAGCAGTTCTTC